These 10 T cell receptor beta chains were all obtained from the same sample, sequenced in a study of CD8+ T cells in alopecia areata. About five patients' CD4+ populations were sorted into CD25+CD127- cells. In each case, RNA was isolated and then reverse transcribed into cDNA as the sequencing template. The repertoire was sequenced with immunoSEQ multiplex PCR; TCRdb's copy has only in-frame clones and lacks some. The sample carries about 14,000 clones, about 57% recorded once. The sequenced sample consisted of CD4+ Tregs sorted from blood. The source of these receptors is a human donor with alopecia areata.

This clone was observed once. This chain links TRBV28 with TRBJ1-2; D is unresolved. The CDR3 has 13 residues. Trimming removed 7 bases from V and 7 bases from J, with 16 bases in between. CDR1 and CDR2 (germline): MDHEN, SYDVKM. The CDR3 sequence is CASTVLGSGGYTF. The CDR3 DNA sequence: TGTGCCAGCACTGTCCTGGGGTCGGGTGGCTACACCTTC.

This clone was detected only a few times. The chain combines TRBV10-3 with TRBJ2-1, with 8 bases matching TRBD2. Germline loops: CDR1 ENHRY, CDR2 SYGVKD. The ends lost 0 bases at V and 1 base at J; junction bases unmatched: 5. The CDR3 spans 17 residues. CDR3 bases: TGTGCCATCAGTGAGTCAAAAGCGGGAGTATCCTACAATGAGCAGTTCTTC. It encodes CAISESKAGVSYNEQFF.

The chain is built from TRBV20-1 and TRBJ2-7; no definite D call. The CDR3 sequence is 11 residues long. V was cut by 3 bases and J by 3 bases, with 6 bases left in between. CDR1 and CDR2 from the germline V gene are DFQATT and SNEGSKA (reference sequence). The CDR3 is CSASPLYEQYF. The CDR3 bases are TGCAGTGCTAGTCCCCTCTACGAGCAGTACTTC.

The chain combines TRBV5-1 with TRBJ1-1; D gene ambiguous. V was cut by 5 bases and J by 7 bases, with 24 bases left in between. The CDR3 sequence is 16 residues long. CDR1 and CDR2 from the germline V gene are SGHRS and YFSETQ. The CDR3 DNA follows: TGCGCCAGCAGAGCCCCCGGTTCTCTCGGATCCAATGAAGCTTTCTTT. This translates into CASRAPGSLGSNEAFF.

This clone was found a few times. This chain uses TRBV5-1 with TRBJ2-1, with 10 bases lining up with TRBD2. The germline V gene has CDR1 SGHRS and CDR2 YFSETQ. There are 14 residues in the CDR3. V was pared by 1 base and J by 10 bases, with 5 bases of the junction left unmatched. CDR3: CASSLSSGSREQFF. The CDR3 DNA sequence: TGCGCCAGCAGCTTGTCTAGCGGGAGTCGGGAGCAGTTCTTC.

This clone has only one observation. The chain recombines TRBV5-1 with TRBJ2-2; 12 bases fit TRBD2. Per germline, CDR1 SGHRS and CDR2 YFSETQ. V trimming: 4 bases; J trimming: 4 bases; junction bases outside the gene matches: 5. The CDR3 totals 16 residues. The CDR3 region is CASSAPGLAGTGELFF. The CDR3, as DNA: TGCGCCAGCAGCGCTCCGGGACTAGCGGGCACCGGGGAGCTGTTTTTT.

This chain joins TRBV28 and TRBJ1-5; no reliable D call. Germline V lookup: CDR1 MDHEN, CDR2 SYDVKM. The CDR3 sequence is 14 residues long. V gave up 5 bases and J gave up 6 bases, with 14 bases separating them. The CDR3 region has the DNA TGTGCCAGCAGTGCACACCAACCTCTTCAGCCCCAGCATTTT. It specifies CASSAHQPLQPQHF.

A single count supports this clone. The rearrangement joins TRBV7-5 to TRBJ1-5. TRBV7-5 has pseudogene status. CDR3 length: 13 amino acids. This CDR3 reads CARSFLVDQPQHF. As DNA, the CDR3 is TGTGCCAGAAGCTTTTTGGTTGATCAGCCCCAGCATTTT.

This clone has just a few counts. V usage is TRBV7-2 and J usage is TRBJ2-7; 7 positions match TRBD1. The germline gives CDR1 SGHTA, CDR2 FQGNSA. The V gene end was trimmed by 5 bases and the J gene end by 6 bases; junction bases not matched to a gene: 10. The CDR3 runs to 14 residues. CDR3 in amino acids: CASSRDRVVGEQYF. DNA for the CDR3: TGTGCCAGCAGCCGTGACAGGGTTGTAGGCGAGCAGTACTTC.

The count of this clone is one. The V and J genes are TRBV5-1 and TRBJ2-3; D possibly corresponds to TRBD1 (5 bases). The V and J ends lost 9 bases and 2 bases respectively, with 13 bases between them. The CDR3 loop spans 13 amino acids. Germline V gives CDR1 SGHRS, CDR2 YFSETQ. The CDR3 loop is CATRGGPTDTQYF. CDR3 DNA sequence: TGCGCCACTAGGGGCGGACCCACAGATACGCAGTATTTT.